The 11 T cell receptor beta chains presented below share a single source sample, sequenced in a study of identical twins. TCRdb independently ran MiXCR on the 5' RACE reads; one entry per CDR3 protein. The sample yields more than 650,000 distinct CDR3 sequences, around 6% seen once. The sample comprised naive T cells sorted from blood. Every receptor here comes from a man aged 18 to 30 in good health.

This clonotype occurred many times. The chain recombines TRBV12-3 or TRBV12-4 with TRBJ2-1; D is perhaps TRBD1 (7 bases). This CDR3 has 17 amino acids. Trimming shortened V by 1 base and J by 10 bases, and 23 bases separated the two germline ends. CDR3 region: CASSLDRGLPRGSEQFF. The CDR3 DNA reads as TGTGCCAGCAGTTTAGACAGGGGACTCCCACGAGGTTCGGAGCAGTTCTTC.

This chain's CDR3 is CASSPRLSGGGTDTQYF. Here the CDR3 DNA reads TGTGCCAGCTCACCTCGGCTCTCAGGGGGAGGCACAGATACGCAGTATTTT. This sequence joins TRBV18 and TRBJ2-3; TRBD1 aligns across 7 bases. Germline trimming cut 3 bases from V and 1 base from J; bases unmatched to any gene: 10. The germline V gene encodes CDR1 KGHSH and CDR2 LQKENI. The CDR3 spans 17 residues.

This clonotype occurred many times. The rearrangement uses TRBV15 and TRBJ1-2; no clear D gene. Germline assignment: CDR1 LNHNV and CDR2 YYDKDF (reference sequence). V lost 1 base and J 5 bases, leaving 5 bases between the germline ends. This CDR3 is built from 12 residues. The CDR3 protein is CATSRGMYGYTF. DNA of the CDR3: TGTGCCACCAGCAGAGGGATGTATGGCTACACCTTC.

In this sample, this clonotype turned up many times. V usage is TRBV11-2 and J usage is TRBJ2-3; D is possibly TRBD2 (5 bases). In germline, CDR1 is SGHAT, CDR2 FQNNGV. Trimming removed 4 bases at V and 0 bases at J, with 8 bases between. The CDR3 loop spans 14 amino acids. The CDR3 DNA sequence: TGTGCCAGCAGCTCACTAGTTAGCACAGATACGCAGTATTTT. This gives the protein CASSSLVSTDTQYF.

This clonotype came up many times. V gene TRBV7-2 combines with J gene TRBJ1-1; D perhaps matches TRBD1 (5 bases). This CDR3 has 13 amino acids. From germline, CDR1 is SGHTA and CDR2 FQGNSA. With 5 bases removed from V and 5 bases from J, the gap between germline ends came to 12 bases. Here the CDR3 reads CASSTQQVTEAFF. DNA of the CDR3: TGTGCCAGCAGCACCCAACAGGTGACTGAAGCTTTCTTT.

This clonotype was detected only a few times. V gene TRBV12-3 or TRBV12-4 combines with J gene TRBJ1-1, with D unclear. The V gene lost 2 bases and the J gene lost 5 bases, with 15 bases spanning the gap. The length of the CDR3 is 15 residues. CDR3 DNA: TGTGCCAGCAGTTTAATCCCCCCAGGAGGTACTGAAGCTTTCTTT. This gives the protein CASSLIPPGGTEAFF.

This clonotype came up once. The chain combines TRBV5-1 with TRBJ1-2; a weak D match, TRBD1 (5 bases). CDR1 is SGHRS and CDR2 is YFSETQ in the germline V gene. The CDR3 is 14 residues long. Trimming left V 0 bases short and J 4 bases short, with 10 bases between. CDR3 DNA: TGCGCCAGCAGCTTGGACACAGGCGCCTATGGCTACACCTTC. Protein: CASSLDTGAYGYTF.

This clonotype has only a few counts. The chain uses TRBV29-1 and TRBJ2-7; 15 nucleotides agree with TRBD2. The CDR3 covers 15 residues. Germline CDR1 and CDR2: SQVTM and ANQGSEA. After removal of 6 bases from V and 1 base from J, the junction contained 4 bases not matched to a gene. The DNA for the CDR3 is TGCAGCGTCGATGGACTAGCGGGAGGGTCCTACGAGCAGTACTTC. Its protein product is CSVDGLAGGSYEQYF.

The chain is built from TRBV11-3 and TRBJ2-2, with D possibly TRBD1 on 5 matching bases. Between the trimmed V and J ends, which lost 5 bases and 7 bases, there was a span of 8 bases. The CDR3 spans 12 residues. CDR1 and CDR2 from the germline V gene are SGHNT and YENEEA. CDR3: CASSKGVGELFF. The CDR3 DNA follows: TGTGCCAGCAGCAAAGGGGTCGGGGAGCTGTTTTTT.

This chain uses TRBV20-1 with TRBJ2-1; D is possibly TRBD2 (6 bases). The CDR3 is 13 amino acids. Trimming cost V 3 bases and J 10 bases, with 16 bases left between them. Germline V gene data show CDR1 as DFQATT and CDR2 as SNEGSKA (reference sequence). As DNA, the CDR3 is TGCAGTGCTAGTGTTTTTAGCGGTCAAGAGCAGTTCTTC. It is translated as CSASVFSGQEQFF.

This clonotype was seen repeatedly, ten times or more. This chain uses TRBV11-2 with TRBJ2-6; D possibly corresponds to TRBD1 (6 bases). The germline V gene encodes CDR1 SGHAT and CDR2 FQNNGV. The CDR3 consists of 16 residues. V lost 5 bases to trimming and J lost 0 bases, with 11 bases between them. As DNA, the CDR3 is TGTGCCAGCAGCCCCCCAGGGGACTCTGGGGCCAACGTCCTGACTTTC. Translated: CASSPPGDSGANVLTF.